The clone carrying this T cell receptor beta chain was seen a handful of times. Its antigen is undetermined. This specimen comes from a study of CD8 T cells in ankylosing spondylitis. Study-wide findings and caveats: A TCR beta motif of fewer than ten highly homologous variants appeared characteristic of ankylosing spondylitis blood.

Trimming left V 4 bases short and J 2 bases short, with 14 bases between. Germline loops: CDR1 SEHNR, CDR2 FQNEAQ (reference sequence). CDR3 length equals 15 residues. TCRdb independently ran MiXCR on the 5' RACE reads; one entry per CDR3 protein. The table lists roughly 130,000 distinct CDR3 sequences, roughly 7.7% of them singletons. The TCR originated in a male donor with ankylosing spondylitis. Sequencing was performed on synovial fluid, either unsorted or a sorted T cell fraction (not recorded which). The chain recombines TRBV7-9 with TRBJ2-5; D may be TRBD1 (5 bases). The DNA of the CDR3 is TGTGCCAGCAGCTCGGACAACATCTTTCAAGAGACCCAGTACTTC. Its translation is CASSSDNIFQETQYF.